Each of the 3 T cell receptor beta chains below was sequenced from the same sample in a study of cytomegalovirus exposure and HLA in healthy donors. This PCR relied on a set of 60 Vbeta primers and 13 Jbeta primers. Method: immunoSEQ multiplex PCR; TCRdb's copy keeps in-frame clones and lacks some. This sample has roughly 120,000 clones, with 70% to 80% found just once. Material for sequencing was PBMCs. All receptors derive from a woman aged 40 to 55 in good health and CMV-seropositive.

The gene calls are TRBV7-3 and TRBJ1-1; D remains ambiguous. The CDR3 contains 14 residues. Between the trimmed V and J ends, which lost 1 base and 2 bases, there was a span of 8 bases. The V gene's germline CDR1 is SGHTA and CDR2 FQGTGA. For the CDR3, the DNA is TGTGCCAGCAGCTTAATGAGTAAAAACACTGAAGCTTTCTTT. Residues: CASSLMSKNTEAFF.

The V call is TRBV18, the J call TRBJ2-7; D perhaps matches TRBD1 (6 bases). The V end lost 4 bases, the J end lost 2 bases, and 12 bases lay between the germline ends. The CDR3 consists of 14 residues. The germline CDR1 and CDR2 sequences are KGHSH and LQKENI. This CDR3 is CASSRTEVPYEQYF. In nucleotides, the CDR3 is TGTGCCAGCTCACGGACAGAAGTACCCTACGAGCAGTACTTC.

The chain is built from TRBV5-1 and TRBJ2-7; maybe TRBD1 (5 bases). The V end was cut by 2 bases, the J end by 1 base, with 10 bases between. From germline, CDR1 is SGHRS and CDR2 YFSETQ. The CDR3 spans 14 residues. The DNA of the CDR3 is TGCGCCAGCAGCTTACAGGTAAATTCCTACGAGCAGTACTTC. It is translated as CASSLQVNSYEQYF.